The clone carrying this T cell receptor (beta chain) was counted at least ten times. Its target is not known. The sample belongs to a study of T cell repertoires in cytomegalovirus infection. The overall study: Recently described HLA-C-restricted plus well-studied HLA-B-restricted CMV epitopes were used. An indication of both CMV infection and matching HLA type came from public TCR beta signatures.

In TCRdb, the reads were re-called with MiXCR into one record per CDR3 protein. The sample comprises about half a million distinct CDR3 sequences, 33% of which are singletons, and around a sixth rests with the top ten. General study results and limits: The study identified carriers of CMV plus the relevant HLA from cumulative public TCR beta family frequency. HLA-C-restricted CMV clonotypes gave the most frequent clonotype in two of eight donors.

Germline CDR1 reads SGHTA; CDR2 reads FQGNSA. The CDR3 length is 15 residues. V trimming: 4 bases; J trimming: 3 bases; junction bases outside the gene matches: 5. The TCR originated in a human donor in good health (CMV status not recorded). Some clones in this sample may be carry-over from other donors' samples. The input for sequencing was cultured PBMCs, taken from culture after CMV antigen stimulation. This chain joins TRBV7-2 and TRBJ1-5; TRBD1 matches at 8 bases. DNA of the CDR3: TGTGCCAGCAGCTCGACAGGGGCTCTCAATCAGCCCCAGCATTTT. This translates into CASSSTGALNQPQHF.